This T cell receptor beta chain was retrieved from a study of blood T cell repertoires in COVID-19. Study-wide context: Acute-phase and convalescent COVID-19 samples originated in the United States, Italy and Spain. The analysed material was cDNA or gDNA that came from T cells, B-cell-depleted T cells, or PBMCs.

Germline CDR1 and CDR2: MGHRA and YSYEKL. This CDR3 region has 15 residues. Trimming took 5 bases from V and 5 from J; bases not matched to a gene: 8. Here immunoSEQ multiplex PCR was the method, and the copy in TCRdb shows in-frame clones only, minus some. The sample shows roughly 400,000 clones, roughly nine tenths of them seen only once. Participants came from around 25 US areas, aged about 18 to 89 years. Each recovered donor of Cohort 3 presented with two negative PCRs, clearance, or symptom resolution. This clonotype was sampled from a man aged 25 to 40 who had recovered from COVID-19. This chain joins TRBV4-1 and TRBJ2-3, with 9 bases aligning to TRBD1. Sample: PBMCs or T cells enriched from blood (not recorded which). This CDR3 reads CASSSHRGQGDTQYF. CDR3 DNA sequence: TGCGCCAGCAGCAGTCACAGGGGGCAGGGAGATACGCAGTATTTT.